This T cell receptor (beta chain) came from a study of regulatory T cells in long-lasting Graves disease. On the study more broadly: Graves' patients (newly diagnosed) had been on antithyroid drugs under 3 months.

Described time point: newly diagnosed GD, antithyroid drugs for less than 3 months. The authors made the TCR library using RNA they extracted from PBMCs. V shed 9 bases, J shed 5 bases, and the junction held 6 bases outside the gene matches. The germline CDR1 and CDR2 sequences are LNHDA and SQIVND (reference sequence). The CDR3 length is 15 residues. Arm-PCR of CDR3 regions with iRepertoire HTBI primers generated TCR beta libraries. Via MiXCR, TCRdb re-called the multiplex PCR reads, giving one row per CDR3 protein. The sample contains around 460,000 distinct CDR3 sequences, around 15% of which appear only once. The same data also went into a second study, on T cells in Graves' hyperthyroidism and ophthalmopathy.

The chain couples TRBV19 to TRBJ2-5; 16 nucleotides line up with TRBD2. The sequencing used peripheral blood mononuclear cells (PBMCs), collected at new diagnosis, from a patient treated with antithyroid drugs. This receptor was identified in a woman in her forties or fifties with Graves disease. CDR3 nucleotide sequence: TGTGCCAGAGCGGGACTAGCGGGAGGGCGGGAGACCCAGTACTTC. This codes for CARAGLAGGRETQYF.